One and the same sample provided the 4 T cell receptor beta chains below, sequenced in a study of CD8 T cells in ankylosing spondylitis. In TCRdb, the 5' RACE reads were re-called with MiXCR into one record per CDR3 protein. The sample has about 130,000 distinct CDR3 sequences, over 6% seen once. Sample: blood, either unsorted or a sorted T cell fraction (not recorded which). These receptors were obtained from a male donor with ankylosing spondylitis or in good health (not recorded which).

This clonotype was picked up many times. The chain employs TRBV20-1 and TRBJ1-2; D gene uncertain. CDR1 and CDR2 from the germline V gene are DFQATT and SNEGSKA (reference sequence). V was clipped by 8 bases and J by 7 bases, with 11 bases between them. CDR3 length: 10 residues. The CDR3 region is CSPSVGGYTF. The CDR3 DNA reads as TGCAGTCCCTCTGTGGGTGGCTACACCTTC.

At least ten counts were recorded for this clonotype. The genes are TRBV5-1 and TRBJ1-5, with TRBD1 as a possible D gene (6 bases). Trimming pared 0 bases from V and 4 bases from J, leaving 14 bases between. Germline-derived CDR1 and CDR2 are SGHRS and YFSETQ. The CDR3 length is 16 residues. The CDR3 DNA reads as TGCGCCAGCAGCTTGGGGACAGACCCAGGGAATCAGCCCCAGCATTTT. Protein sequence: CASSLGTDPGNQPQHF.

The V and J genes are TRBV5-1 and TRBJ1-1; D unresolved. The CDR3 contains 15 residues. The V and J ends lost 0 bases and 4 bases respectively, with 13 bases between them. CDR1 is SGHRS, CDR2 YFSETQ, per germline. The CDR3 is CASSLGVYRATEAFF. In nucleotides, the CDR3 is TGCGCCAGCAGCTTGGGAGTGTATCGGGCCACTGAAGCTTTCTTT.

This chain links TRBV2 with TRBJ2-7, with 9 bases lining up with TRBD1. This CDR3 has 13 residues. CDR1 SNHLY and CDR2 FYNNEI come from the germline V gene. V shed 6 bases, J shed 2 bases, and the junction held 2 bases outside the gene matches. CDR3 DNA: TGTGCCAGCAGGGGGACAGGGACCTACGAGCAGTACTTC. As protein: CASRGTGTYEQYF.